This is a list of T cell receptor beta chains from one sample in a study of T cells in Graves' hyperthyroidism and ophthalmopathy. MiXCR, run by TCRdb on the multiplex PCR reads, gives a single entry per CDR3 protein. The sample consists of 550,000 to 800,000 distinct CDR3 sequences, 15% to 20% of them appearing once. The sequenced sample consisted of blood. The receptors shown here come from a man aged 45-65 years with Graves' hyperthyroidism. The CDR3 runs from the conserved cysteine through the conserved F or W. The order of the fields is clone size, J gene, V gene, D gene, CDR3 DNA, CDR3 protein. The D gene is left open where the match is weak. A clone size is listed for some rows: how often the clone was seen (once, few, many), or a class if it is expanded.

abundance: many; j_gene: TRBJ1-2; v_gene: TRBV12-3/TRBV12-4; d_gene: -; CDR3nt: TGTGCCAGCAGTTTTGGTCCACAGGGAGTCAATGGCTACACCTTC; CDR3aa: CASSFGPQGVNGYTF
abundance: many; j_gene: TRBJ2-3; v_gene: TRBV7-2; d_gene: TRBD2; CDR3nt: TGTGCCAGCAGCTCCAGCGGGAGGGGCACAGATACGCAGTATTTT; CDR3aa: CASSSSGRGTDTQYF
abundance: -; j_gene: TRBJ2-5; v_gene: TRBV4-3; d_gene: -; CDR3nt: TGCGCCAGCAGCCAAGATGGGGCACGGGGGACCCAGTACTTC; CDR3aa: CASSQDGARGTQYF
abundance: many; j_gene: TRBJ2-5; v_gene: TRBV2; d_gene: -; CDR3nt: TGTGCCATCACGCGGGCTCAAGAGACCCAGTACTTC; CDR3aa: CAITRAQETQYF
abundance: many; j_gene: TRBJ2-5; v_gene: TRBV14; d_gene: -; CDR3nt: TGTGCCAGCAGCCAAGGTCCACGTCTTAGCGCCCAAGAGACCCAGTACTTC; CDR3aa: CASSQGPRLSAQETQYF
abundance: -; j_gene: TRBJ1-6; v_gene: TRBV28; d_gene: -; CDR3nt: TGTGCCAGCAGTGGCCGGGACTATAGAAATTCACCCCTCCACTTT; CDR3aa: CASSGRDYRNSPLHF
abundance: -; j_gene: TRBJ2-1; v_gene: TRBV6-2/TRBV6-3; d_gene: TRBD1; CDR3nt: TGTGCCAGCAGTTCCCCGTTGGGACAGGGAGCTTACAATGAGCAGTTCTTC; CDR3aa: CASSSPLGQGAYNEQFF
abundance: -; j_gene: TRBJ2-7; v_gene: TRBV20-1; d_gene: -; CDR3nt: TGCAGTGCTAGGGCCCAGAACTACGAGCAGTACTTC; CDR3aa: CSARAQNYEQYF
abundance: many; j_gene: TRBJ1-1; v_gene: TRBV4-3; d_gene: TRBD1; CDR3nt: TGCGCCAGCAGCCAAGAGGGACAGGAGGGCACTGAAGCTTTCTTT; CDR3aa: CASSQEGQEGTEAFF
abundance: few; j_gene: TRBJ2-3; v_gene: TRBV9; d_gene: TRBD2; CDR3nt: TGTGCCAGCAGCGTAGTAGGCGGGAGAAACCAAGATACGCAGTATTTT; CDR3aa: CASSVVGGRNQDTQYF
abundance: -; j_gene: TRBJ1-2; v_gene: TRBV18; d_gene: -; CDR3nt: TGTGCCAGCTCACCAGTGCGCAGGGCGGCTAACTATGGCTACACCTTC; CDR3aa: CASSPVRRAANYGYTF
abundance: many; j_gene: TRBJ2-7; v_gene: TRBV28; d_gene: -; CDR3nt: TGTGCCAGCAGTTTTACTTCTCACTACGAGCAGTACTTC; CDR3aa: CASSFTSHYEQYF
abundance: many; j_gene: TRBJ2-5; v_gene: TRBV2; d_gene: -; CDR3nt: TGTGCCAGCAGCAACAGGGTTAGCGAGACCCAGTACTTC; CDR3aa: CASSNRVSETQYF
abundance: few; j_gene: TRBJ2-2; v_gene: TRBV11-3; d_gene: TRBD1; CDR3nt: TGTGCCAGCAGCTTGAGCCGGACAGGGACCGGGGAGCTGTTTTTT; CDR3aa: CASSLSRTGTGELFF
abundance: -; j_gene: TRBJ1-1; v_gene: TRBV11-2; d_gene: -; CDR3nt: TGTGCCAGCAGCTTAGTAGGGGTGACGGTGAACACTGAAGCTTTCTTT; CDR3aa: CASSLVGVTVNTEAFF
abundance: few; j_gene: TRBJ2-7; v_gene: TRBV6-1; d_gene: -; CDR3nt: TGTGCCAGCAGTGAAGCGGGCGGGGCAGGGTCGGGCTACGAGCAGTACTTC; CDR3aa: CASSEAGGAGSGYEQYF
abundance: many; j_gene: TRBJ1-5; v_gene: TRBV7-8; d_gene: TRBD1; CDR3nt: TGTGCCAGCAGTACTTTCCGGGACAGTCGAAATCAGCCCCAGCATTTT; CDR3aa: CASSTFRDSRNQPQHF
abundance: many; j_gene: TRBJ2-2; v_gene: TRBV11-1; d_gene: -; CDR3nt: TGTGCCAGCAGCCGAACCCGGATTGATACCGGGGAGCTGTTTTTT; CDR3aa: CASSRTRIDTGELFF
abundance: few; j_gene: TRBJ2-3; v_gene: TRBV24-1; d_gene: -; CDR3nt: TGTGCCTCTCAATCGGCTAGCACAGATACGCAGTATTTT; CDR3aa: CASQSASTDTQYF
abundance: many; j_gene: TRBJ2-7; v_gene: TRBV11-2; d_gene: TRBD2; CDR3nt: TGTGCCAGCAGTCCTCTAGCGGGGCAAAGTTCCTACGAGCAGTACTTC; CDR3aa: CASSPLAGQSSYEQYF
abundance: -; j_gene: TRBJ2-7; v_gene: TRBV20-1; d_gene: TRBD2; CDR3nt: TGCAGTGCTAGAGATTGGGGGACTAGCGGATCCTACGAGCAGTACTTC; CDR3aa: CSARDWGTSGSYEQYF
abundance: many; j_gene: TRBJ2-5; v_gene: TRBV28; d_gene: -; CDR3nt: TGTGCCAGCAGTTCGCAGGGGGGGATTCAAGAGACCCAGTACTTC; CDR3aa: CASSSQGGIQETQYF
abundance: -; j_gene: TRBJ2-3; v_gene: TRBV11-2; d_gene: -; CDR3nt: TGTGCCAGCACCCCGTTGAGGGGACCAGATACGCAGTCTTTT; CDR3aa: CASTPLRGPDTQSF
abundance: few; j_gene: TRBJ2-3; v_gene: TRBV29-1; d_gene: -; CDR3nt: TGCAGCGTTGAGCAGCTGGGGGGCGGCCTAGATACGCAGTATTTT; CDR3aa: CSVEQLGGGLDTQYF
abundance: many; j_gene: TRBJ2-1; v_gene: TRBV2; d_gene: TRBD1; CDR3nt: TGTGCCAGCAGTACCTGGGACAGCTTGGGGCAGTTCTTC; CDR3aa: CASSTWDSLGQFF
abundance: many; j_gene: TRBJ2-1; v_gene: TRBV28; d_gene: TRBD2; CDR3nt: TGTGCCAGCAGAACCGGGACTAGCGGGAGAAGGGAGCAGTTCTTC; CDR3aa: CASRTGTSGRREQFF
abundance: -; j_gene: TRBJ1-1; v_gene: TRBV5-4; d_gene: -; CDR3nt: TGTGCCAGCAGCTTTGACAGGATTCAAAACACTGAAGCTTTCTTT; CDR3aa: CASSFDRIQNTEAFF
abundance: -; j_gene: TRBJ1-1; v_gene: TRBV11-3; d_gene: -; CDR3nt: TGTGCCAGCAGCGAAGGGTGGGGCATGCCTGAAGCTTTCTTT; CDR3aa: CASSEGWGMPEAFF
abundance: -; j_gene: TRBJ1-2; v_gene: TRBV7-4; d_gene: -; CDR3nt: TGTGCCAGCAGCTTAGGTTTGGAGGGGGACGGCTACACCTTC; CDR3aa: CASSLGLEGDGYTF
abundance: many; j_gene: TRBJ2-1; v_gene: TRBV6-2/TRBV6-3; d_gene: -; CDR3nt: TGTGCCAGCAGTGCTCTAGGTTCCTACAATGAGCAGTTCTTC; CDR3aa: CASSALGSYNEQFF
abundance: -; j_gene: TRBJ2-1; v_gene: TRBV9; d_gene: TRBD1; CDR3nt: TGTGCCAGCAGCGTAGTGCGGACAGGGGGTGGTGGTGAGCAGTTCTTC; CDR3aa: CASSVVRTGGGGEQFF
abundance: few; j_gene: TRBJ1-1; v_gene: TRBV18; d_gene: -; CDR3nt: TGTGCCAGCTCACCACCAGGGGCTGGGACTGAAGCTTTCTTT; CDR3aa: CASSPPGAGTEAFF
abundance: many; j_gene: TRBJ2-7; v_gene: TRBV6-2/TRBV6-3; d_gene: TRBD1; CDR3nt: TGTGCCAGCAGTACCCTCCAACGGGGACAGGTCAGCGACGAGCAGTACTTC; CDR3aa: CASSTLQRGQVSDEQYF
abundance: -; j_gene: TRBJ2-2; v_gene: TRBV19; d_gene: -; CDR3nt: TGTGCCAGTAGGAACCGGGACTTGAACACCGGGGAGCTGTTTTTT; CDR3aa: CASRNRDLNTGELFF
abundance: -; j_gene: TRBJ2-1; v_gene: TRBV19; d_gene: TRBD2; CDR3nt: TGTGCCAGTAGTCAGACTAGCGCACCCAATGAGCAGTTCTTC; CDR3aa: CASSQTSAPNEQFF
abundance: many; j_gene: TRBJ2-1; v_gene: TRBV3-1; d_gene: -; CDR3nt: TGTGCCAGCAGCCAGGGCCGAGTGAATGAGCAGTTCTTC; CDR3aa: CASSQGRVNEQFF
abundance: -; j_gene: TRBJ2-1; v_gene: TRBV13; d_gene: TRBD2; CDR3nt: TGTGCCAGCAGCTCCCCGAGCGGGAGCGACAATGAGCAGTTCTTC; CDR3aa: CASSSPSGSDNEQFF
abundance: -; j_gene: TRBJ2-3; v_gene: TRBV12-5; d_gene: -; CDR3nt: TGTGCTAGTGGTTTCGGACTGAGCGCAGATACGCAGTATTTT; CDR3aa: CASGFGLSADTQYF
abundance: many; j_gene: TRBJ1-3; v_gene: TRBV12-3/TRBV12-4; d_gene: -; CDR3nt: TGTGCCAGCAGCCTAAACACCATATATTTT; CDR3aa: CASSLNTIYF
abundance: many; j_gene: TRBJ1-1; v_gene: TRBV6-5; d_gene: -; CDR3nt: TGTGCCAGCAGTTACTCGGGTGGGGGGGAGACTGAAGCTTTCTTT; CDR3aa: CASSYSGGGETEAFF
abundance: many; j_gene: TRBJ2-3; v_gene: TRBV7-2; d_gene: -; CDR3nt: TGTGCCAGCAGCTCAGGGGTGCAGGGAGGCACAGATACGCAGTATTTT; CDR3aa: CASSSGVQGGTDTQYF
abundance: many; j_gene: TRBJ2-2; v_gene: TRBV30; d_gene: -; CDR3nt: TGTGCCTGCCGCCAGCGGACGAACACCGGGGAGCTGTTTTTT; CDR3aa: CACRQRTNTGELFF
abundance: -; j_gene: TRBJ2-2; v_gene: TRBV9; d_gene: -; CDR3nt: TGTGCCAGCAGCGTATCACGGCAGAACACCGGGGAGCTGTTTTTT; CDR3aa: CASSVSRQNTGELFF
abundance: -; j_gene: TRBJ1-2; v_gene: TRBV20-1; d_gene: -; CDR3nt: TGCGTCGCAGGGACGGATGGCTACACCTTC; CDR3aa: CVAGTDGYTF
abundance: many; j_gene: TRBJ2-1; v_gene: TRBV12-3/TRBV12-4; d_gene: -; CDR3nt: TGTGCCAGCAGTTTGCTCGGCGTACTAATTGGTCCCTCCAATGAGCAGTTCTTC; CDR3aa: CASSLLGVLIGPSNEQFF
abundance: many; j_gene: TRBJ2-7; v_gene: TRBV12-3/TRBV12-4; d_gene: -; CDR3nt: TGTGCCAGCAGCCCCCCGGACGGACCCTACGAGCAGTACTTC; CDR3aa: CASSPPDGPYEQYF
abundance: many; j_gene: TRBJ1-1; v_gene: TRBV11-2; d_gene: -; CDR3nt: TGTGCCAGCAGCTTAGATCCGAACACTGAAGCTTTCTTT; CDR3aa: CASSLDPNTEAFF
abundance: -; j_gene: TRBJ2-7; v_gene: TRBV5-1; d_gene: -; CDR3nt: TGCGCCAGCAGCAACCCTCGAGGGGCTGGTGAGCAGTACTTC; CDR3aa: CASSNPRGAGEQYF
abundance: few; j_gene: TRBJ2-3; v_gene: TRBV6-1; d_gene: TRBD2; CDR3nt: TGTGCCAGCAGTTATCTGCTAGCGGGAGGCCCTGATACGCAGTATTTT; CDR3aa: CASSYLLAGGPDTQYF
abundance: few; j_gene: TRBJ2-7; v_gene: TRBV6-2/TRBV6-3; d_gene: -; CDR3nt: TGTGCCAGCAGTCGGGGGCTAGCGGAATACGAGCAGTACTTC; CDR3aa: CASSRGLAEYEQYF
abundance: -; j_gene: TRBJ1-1; v_gene: TRBV28; d_gene: TRBD1; CDR3nt: TGTGCCAGCAGGAAACAGGGGGCAGGCACTGAAGCTTTCTTT; CDR3aa: CASRKQGAGTEAFF
abundance: -; j_gene: TRBJ2-1; v_gene: TRBV19; d_gene: TRBD2; CDR3nt: TGTGCCACCCACCGAATAGCGGGAGCACTCGATGAGCAGTTCTTC; CDR3aa: CATHRIAGALDEQFF
abundance: few; j_gene: TRBJ1-1; v_gene: TRBV30; d_gene: -; CDR3nt: TGTGCCGCCCTTCGGGGGACACCGAACACTGAAGCTTTCTTT; CDR3aa: CAALRGTPNTEAFF
abundance: many; j_gene: TRBJ2-7; v_gene: TRBV20-1; d_gene: -; CDR3nt: TGCAGTGCTAGAGAGTTTGGCAGCTCCTACGAGCAGTACTTC; CDR3aa: CSAREFGSSYEQYF